The next 20 T cell receptor beta chains were all read from a single sample in a study of blood T cell repertoires in COVID-19. Data came from immunoSEQ multiplex PCR; TCRdb stores just in-frame clones and leaves some out. Among about 99,000 clones listed, around 83% were seen once. Sequencing used peripheral blood. These receptors were obtained from a man between 65 and 80 years old with active or convalescent COVID-19.

V gene TRBV6-5 combines with J gene TRBJ1-5; tentatively, D is TRBD1 (5 bases). Germline V gives CDR1 MNHEY, CDR2 SVGAGI. CDR3 length: 13 residues. Trimming took 7 bases from V and 6 from J, leaving 13 bases between them. The CDR3 nucleotides read TGTGCCAGCAATGGCCGGGGGGGTCAGCCCCAGCATTTT. Protein product: CASNGRGGQPQHF.

This rearrangement joins TRBV3-1 (or the pseudogene TRBV3-2) to TRBJ1-4; unclear D gene. The CDR3 has 13 residues. Germline loops: CDR1 LGHDT, CDR2 YNNKEL (reference sequence). The ends were cut back, 7 bases at V and 7 bases at J, with 13 bases in the middle. The chain's CDR3 is CASTRGVGEKLFF. In DNA, the CDR3 is TGTGCCAGCACCCGAGGTGTTGGTGAAAAACTGTTTTTT.

This clone was detected only once. The gene calls are TRBV29-1 and TRBJ2-1; 7 bases map to TRBD1. Trimming at V came to 4 bases and at J to 9 bases, leaving 12 bases not matched to a gene. This CDR3 comprises 14 residues. Germline-derived CDR1 and CDR2 are SQVTM and ANQGSEA. As DNA, the CDR3 is TGCAGCGTTGCTTCCAGTGACAGGGTCCGTGAGCAGTTCTTC. This translates into CSVASSDRVREQFF.

This clone was counted a single time. This chain joins TRBV5-1 and TRBJ1-2; 8 nucleotides line up with TRBD1. Looked up from germline, CDR1 is SGHRS and CDR2 is YFSETQ. This CDR3 comprises 14 residues. Germline trimming cut 7 bases from V and 3 bases from J; bases unmatched to any gene: 8. The CDR3 loop is CASGLTGEHYGYTF. DNA of the CDR3: TGCGCCAGCGGTTTGACAGGGGAGCACTATGGCTACACCTTC.

This clone has just one count. The gene calls are TRBV5-6 and TRBJ2-4, with D possibly TRBD1 on 7 matching bases. Germline V lookup: CDR1 SGHDT, CDR2 YYEEEE. The CDR3 has 16 residues. The V end lost 1 base, the J end lost 0 bases, and 11 bases lay between the germline ends. As DNA, the CDR3 is TGTGCCAGCAGCTTGATGGAGGGGGCAGCCAAAAACATTCAGTACTTC. Translated, it gives CASSLMEGAAKNIQYF. Supplemented by reference TRBV5-6 and TRBJ2-4, the full variable domain reads DAGVTQSPTHLIKTRGQQVTLRCSPKSGHDTVSWYQQALGQGPQFIFQYYEEEERQRGNFPDRFSGHQFPNYSSELNVNALLLGDSALYLCASSLMEGAAKNIQYFGAGTRLSVL.

The chain carries TRBV6-5 and TRBJ2-7; 10 nucleotides agree with TRBD1. The CDR3 sequence is 14 residues long. The J segment lost 8 bases and the V segment lost 7 bases, leaving 11 bases of the junction unmatched. Germline values: CDR1 MNHEY, CDR2 SVGAGI. Here the CDR3 reads CASNPGTGVLKQYF. As DNA, the CDR3 is TGTGCCAGCAACCCCGGGACAGGGGTCCTCAAGCAGTACTTC.

This chain joins TRBV7-6 and TRBJ1-1, with TRBD1 identical over 7 bases. Germline CDR1 and CDR2: SGHVS and FNYEAQ. The trim removed 1 base at V and 5 bases at J, leaving 4 bases unmatched. The CDR3 is made up of 14 amino acids. CDR3 in DNA: TGTGCCAGCAGCTTAGGCTCGACAGGGACTGAAGCTTTCTTT. This translates into CASSLGSTGTEAFF.

The chain uses TRBV4-3 and TRBJ1-1; weak D call: TRBD1 (5 bases). Trimming stripped 0 bases from V and 1 base from J, with 9 bases between. The CDR3 is 15 residues long. The germline gives CDR1 LGHNA, CDR2 YSLEER. In nucleotides, the CDR3 is TGCGCCAGCAGCCAAGACTCAAGGGGGAACACTGAAGCTTTCTTT. Protein product: CASSQDSRGNTEAFF.

The gene calls are TRBV13 and TRBJ2-6; TRBD1 is a possible D gene (6 bases). From germline, CDR1 is PRHDT and CDR2 FYEKMQ (reference sequence). The CDR3 covers 16 residues. The V gene lost 7 bases and the J gene lost 1 base, with 14 bases spanning the gap. DNA for the CDR3: TGTGCCAGCACCCCCTGGGGGCAGTCTGGGGCCAACGTCCTGACTTTC. Protein product: CASTPWGQSGANVLTF.

The genes are TRBV5-4 and TRBJ1-5; D might be TRBD1 (6 bases). CDR1 and CDR2 (germline): SGHNT, YYREEE (reference sequence). This CDR3 comprises 16 residues. With 0 bases removed from V and 0 bases from J, the gap between germline ends came to 10 bases. The CDR3 loop reads CASSLGGGSSNQPQHF. Written as DNA, the CDR3 is TGTGCCAGCAGCTTGGGAGGGGGATCTAGCAATCAGCCCCAGCATTTT.

The V call is TRBV5-4, the J call TRBJ2-5; 15 bases align to TRBD2. The CDR3 is 16 residues long. The trim removed 2 bases at V and 4 bases at J, leaving 3 bases unmatched. Per the germline V gene, CDR1 is SGHNT and CDR2 is YYREEE (reference sequence). For the CDR3, the DNA is TGTGCCAGCAGCTTACCGGGACTAGCGGGAGGAGAGACCCAGTACTTC. Amino acids: CASSLPGLAGGETQYF.

V usage is TRBV7-2 and J usage is TRBJ1-4, with a weak D call TRBD1 (6 bases). The CDR3 extends over 15 amino acids. V lost 1 base to trimming and J lost 8 bases, with 14 bases between them. From germline, CDR1 is SGHTA and CDR2 FQGNSA. The CDR3 DNA sequence: TGTGCCAGCAGCTTAGGGCGGGGGGCAGGCGAAAAACTGTTTTTT. Amino acid sequence: CASSLGRGAGEKLFF. Complete variable domain (other parts from reference TRBV7-2 and TRBJ1-4): GAGVSQSPSNKVTEKGKDVELRCDPISGHTALYWYRQSLGQGLEFLIYFQGNSAPDKSGLPSDRFSAERTGGSVSTLTIQRTQQEDSAVYLCASSLGRGAGEKLFFGSGTQLSVL.

This chain uses TRBV29-1 with TRBJ2-7; the D is unclear. Looked up from germline, CDR1 is SQVTM and CDR2 is ANQGSEA. The CDR3 runs to 11 residues. The V end lost 4 bases, the J end lost 0 bases, and 4 bases lay between the germline ends. The DNA of the CDR3 is TGCAGCGTTGTAGTCTCCTACGAGCAGTACTTC. Translated: CSVVVSYEQYF.

This rearrangement joins TRBV6-6 to TRBJ1-1, with 9 bases matching TRBD1. V shed 5 bases and J 5 bases; nucleotides not matched to a gene: 9. The CDR3 covers 15 residues. In germline, CDR1 is MNHNY, CDR2 SVGAGI (reference sequence). Written as DNA, the CDR3 is TGTGCCAGCAGTCTGACAGGGGGTCTTGTAACTGAAGCTTTCTTT. It is translated as CASSLTGGLVTEAFF.

The chain joins TRBV18 to TRBJ2-1; TRBD2 agrees at 9 bases. J was trimmed by 0 bases and V by 3 bases; bases with no gene match: 9. Germline V gene data show CDR1 as KGHSH and CDR2 as LQKENI. The length of the CDR3 is 18 residues. In DNA, the CDR3 is TGTGCCAGCTCACCCCTGTCTGGGCGGGGGGGCTCCTACAATGAGCAGTTCTTC. This gives the protein CASSPLSGRGGSYNEQFF.

The rearrangement uses TRBV5-1 and TRBJ1-2, with TRBD1 identical over 10 bases. CDR3 size: 15 residues. CDR1 is SGHRS and CDR2 is YFSETQ in the germline V gene. V shed 5 bases, J shed 9 bases, and the junction held 13 bases outside the gene matches. Here the CDR3 reads CASSPRAGTGDRYTF. CDR3 coding DNA: TGCGCCAGCAGTCCCCGCGCCGGGACAGGGGATCGCTACACCTTC.

The V call is TRBV7-2, the J call TRBJ1-6, with 8 bases matching TRBD1. Germline V lookup: CDR1 SGHTA, CDR2 FQGNSA. The length of the CDR3 is 15 residues. Germline trimming cut 1 base from V and 7 bases from J; bases unmatched to any gene: 3. The DNA of the CDR3 is TGTGCCAGCAGCTTAGTAGGACAGGGAAATTCACCCCTCCACTTT. This sequence encodes CASSLVGQGNSPLHF.

The chain carries TRBV7-9 and TRBJ2-3; 11 bases align to TRBD2. The V gene's germline CDR1 is SEHNR and CDR2 FQNEAQ (reference sequence). This CDR3 comprises 18 residues. V gave up 0 bases and J gave up 3 bases; unmatched junction bases: 8. The CDR3 is CASSLAVISGGDTDTQYF. The CDR3 nucleotides read TGTGCCAGCAGCTTAGCGGTTATTAGCGGGGGGGATACAGATACGCAGTATTTT.

The V and J genes are TRBV5-4 and TRBJ2-3; the match to TRBD1 covers 7 bases. After removal of 6 bases from V and 2 bases from J, the junction contained 9 bases not matched to a gene. Germline V gene sequence: CDR1 SGHNT, CDR2 YYREEE (reference sequence). The CDR3 runs to 15 residues. The CDR3 loop reads CASTPGQTNTDTQYF. CDR3 DNA: TGTGCCAGCACCCCGGGACAGACTAACACAGATACGCAGTATTTT.

In its sample, this clone was seen once. This chain connects TRBV24-1 to TRBJ1-4, with TRBD1 matching over 7 bases. The CDR3 loop spans 15 amino acids. V gave up 1 base and J gave up 8 bases; unmatched junction bases: 6. CDR1 and CDR2 (germline): KGHDR, SFDVKD. The CDR3 reads CATSDLQGLFEKLFF. CDR3 bases: TGTGCCACCAGTGATTTACAGGGGTTGTTCGAAAAACTGTTTTTT.